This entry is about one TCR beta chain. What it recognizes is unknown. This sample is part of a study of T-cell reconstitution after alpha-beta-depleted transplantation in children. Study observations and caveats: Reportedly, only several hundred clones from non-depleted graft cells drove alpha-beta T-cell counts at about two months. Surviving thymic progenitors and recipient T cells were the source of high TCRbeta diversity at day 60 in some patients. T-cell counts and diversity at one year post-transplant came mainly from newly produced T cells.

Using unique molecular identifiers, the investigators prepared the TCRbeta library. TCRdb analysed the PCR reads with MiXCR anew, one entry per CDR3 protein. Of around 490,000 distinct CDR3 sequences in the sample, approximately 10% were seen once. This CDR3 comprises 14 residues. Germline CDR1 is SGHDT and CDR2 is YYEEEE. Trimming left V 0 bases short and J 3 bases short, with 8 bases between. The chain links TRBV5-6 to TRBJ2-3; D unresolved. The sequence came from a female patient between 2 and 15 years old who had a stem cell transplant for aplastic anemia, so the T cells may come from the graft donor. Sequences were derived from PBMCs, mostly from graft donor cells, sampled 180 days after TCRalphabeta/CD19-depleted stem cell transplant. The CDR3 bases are TGTGCCAGCAGCTTGGGACTGAGGACAGATACGCAGTATTTT. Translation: CASSLGLRTDTQYF. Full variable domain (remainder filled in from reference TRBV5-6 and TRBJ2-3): DAGVTQSPTHLIKTRGQQVTLRCSPKSGHDTVSWYQQALGQGPQFIFQYYEEEERQRGNFPDRFSGHQFPNYSSELNVNALLLGDSALYLCASSLGLRTDTQYFGPGTRLTVL.